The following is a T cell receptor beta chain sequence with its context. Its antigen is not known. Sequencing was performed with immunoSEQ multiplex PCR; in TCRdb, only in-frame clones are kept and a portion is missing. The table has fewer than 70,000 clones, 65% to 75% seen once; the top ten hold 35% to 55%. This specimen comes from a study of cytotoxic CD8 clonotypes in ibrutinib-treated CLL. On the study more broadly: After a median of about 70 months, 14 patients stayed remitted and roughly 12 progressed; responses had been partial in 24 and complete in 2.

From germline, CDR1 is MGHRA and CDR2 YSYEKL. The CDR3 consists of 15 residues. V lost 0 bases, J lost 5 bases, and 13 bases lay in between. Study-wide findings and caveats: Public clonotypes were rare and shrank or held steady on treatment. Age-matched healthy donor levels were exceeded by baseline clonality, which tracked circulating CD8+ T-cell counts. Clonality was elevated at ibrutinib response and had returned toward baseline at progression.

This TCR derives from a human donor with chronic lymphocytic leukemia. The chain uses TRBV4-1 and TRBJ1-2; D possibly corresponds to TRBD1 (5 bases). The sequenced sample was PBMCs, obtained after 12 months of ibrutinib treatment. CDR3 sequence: CASSQDSTAHYGYTF. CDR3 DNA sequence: TGCGCCAGCAGCCAAGACTCGACAGCCCATTATGGCTACACCTTC.